The entry below gives a single T cell receptor (beta chain) sequence along with its context. This sample is part of a study of blood T cell repertoires in COVID-19. The ends lost 7 bases at V and 4 bases at J; junction bases unmatched: 8. CDR1 and CDR2 from the germline V gene are LNHDA and SQIVND (reference sequence). The CDR3 runs 14 residues. Per the study methods: Estimates of nucleated cell counts were drawn from the amplification of reference gene primers. Measured with immunoSEQ multiplex PCR; TCRdb has only the in-frame clones, and not every one. The D gene and trimming were derived from the DNA, and the V and J assignments and clone size from that table. The table lists 150,000 to 200,000 clones, around 76% of them singletons.

This chain connects TRBV19 to TRBJ1-2, with 8 bases lining up with TRBD1. This clonotype was sampled from a woman in her forties or fifties with acute COVID-19. The sequencing input was PBMCs or T cells enriched from blood (not recorded which). The CDR3 DNA reads as TGTGCCAGTAAGGAGACAGGGGATGGCTATGGCTACACCTTC. Its translation is CASKETGDGYGYTF.